The present T cell receptor beta chain was sequenced within a study of regulatory T cells in long-lasting Graves disease. On this clonotype: Its specificity is unknown.

Library construction for TCR beta used iRepertoire HTBI primers and Arm-PCR of CDR3 regions. TCRdb recomputed calls from the multiplex PCR reads with MiXCR, one row per CDR3 protein. This table holds around 400,000 distinct CDR3 sequences, 20% to 25% found once. Time point here: persistent/refractory GD, antithyroid drugs over 5 years with positive TRAb. Following extraction of RNA from PBMCs, that RNA was used to make the TCR library. In each case, Graves' disease was diagnosed per American Thyroid Association guidelines. V dropped 2 bases and J dropped 4; count of bases not matched to a gene: 4. This CDR3 spans 14 amino acids. CDR1 is SEHNR, CDR2 FQNEAQ, per germline (reference sequence). General study results and limits: Persistent cases favored TRBV28, TRBJ1-2 and TRBJ2-5.

The source of this sequence is a female donor with Graves disease. The material sequenced was peripheral blood mononuclear cells (PBMCs), taken when the disease was refractory, from a patient treated with antithyroid drugs. The chain combines TRBV7-9 with TRBJ2-7; 8 bases agree with TRBD2. CDR3 region: CASSLTPGGYEQYF. The CDR3 nucleotides are TGTGCCAGCAGCTTAACCCCGGGGGGGTACGAGCAGTACTTC. The variable domain in full, completed from reference TRBV7-9 and TRBJ2-7, reads DTGVSQNPRHKITKRGQNVTFRCDPISEHNRLYWYRQTLGQGPEFLTYFQNEAQLEKSRLLSDRFSAERPKGSFSTLEIQRTEQGDSAMYLCASSLTPGGYEQYFGPGTRLTVT.